This T cell receptor beta chain was captured in a study of cytomegalovirus exposure and HLA in healthy donors. Germline V gives CDR1 SEHNR, CDR2 FQNEAQ (reference sequence). This CDR3 contains 16 residues. In the case of this clone: Its antigen is not known. The junction shows a germline mismatch at one end, possibly a read error.

PCR used 60 Vbeta primers and 13 Jbeta primers. Clones were sequenced by immunoSEQ multiplex PCR, and TCRdb holds only the in-frame ones, with some missing. The sample lists 150,000 or so clones, approximately 70% occurring once. Study observations and caveats: In a later analysis, a missense DCLRE1C variant was linked to TCR beta V- and J-gene trimming. Later on, an analysis showed TCR association rates differing by HLA locus, with DRB1 the most and HLA-C the fewest. In a later analysis, at a false discovery rate of 0.05, roughly 18,000 TCR beta sequences were associated with HLA alleles. Sequencing likely produced, as an artifact, a cluster of highly shared sequence variants.

Sequenced material: PBMCs. The V call is TRBV7-9, the J call TRBJ1-2; D call uncertain. The receptor was isolated from a man aged 40-49 years in good health and CMV-seropositive. The CDR3 protein is CSSSLVGQRTNYGYTF. CDR3 in DNA: TGTTCCAGCAGCTTAGTTGGCCAGCGAACTAACTATGGCTACACCTTC. The entire variable domain, with the rest obtained from reference TRBV7-9 and TRBJ1-2, is as follows: DTGVSQNPRHKITKRGQNVTFRCDPISEHNRLYWYRQTLGQGPEFLTYFQNEAQLEKSRLLSDRFSAERPKGSFSTLEIQRTEQGDSAMYLCSSSLVGQRTNYGYTFGSGTRLTVV.